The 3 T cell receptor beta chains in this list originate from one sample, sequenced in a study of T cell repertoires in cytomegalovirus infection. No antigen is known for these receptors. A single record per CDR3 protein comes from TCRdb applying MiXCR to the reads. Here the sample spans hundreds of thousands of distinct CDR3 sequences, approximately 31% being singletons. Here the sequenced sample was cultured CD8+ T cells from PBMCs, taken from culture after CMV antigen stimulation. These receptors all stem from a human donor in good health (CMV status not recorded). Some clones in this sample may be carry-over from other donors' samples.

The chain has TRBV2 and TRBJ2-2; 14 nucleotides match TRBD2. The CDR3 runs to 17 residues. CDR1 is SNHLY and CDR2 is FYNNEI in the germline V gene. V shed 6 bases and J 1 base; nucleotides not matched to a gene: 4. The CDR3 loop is CASRGTSGGLNTGELFF. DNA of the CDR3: TGTGCCAGCAGAGGGACTAGCGGGGGATTGAACACCGGGGAGCTGTTTTTT. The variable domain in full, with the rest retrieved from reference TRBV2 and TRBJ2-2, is EPEVTQTPSHQVTQMGQEVILRCVPISNHLYFYWYRQILGQKVEFLVSFYNNEISEKSEIFDDQFSVERPDGSNFTLKIRSTKLEDSAMYFCASRGTSGGLNTGELFFGEGSRLTVL.

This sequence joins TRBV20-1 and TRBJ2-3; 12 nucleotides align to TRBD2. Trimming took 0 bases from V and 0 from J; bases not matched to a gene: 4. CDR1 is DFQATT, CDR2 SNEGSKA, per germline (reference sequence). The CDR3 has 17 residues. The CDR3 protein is CSARELAGGLSTDTQYF. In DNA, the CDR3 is TGCAGTGCTAGAGAACTAGCGGGGGGCCTTAGCACAGATACGCAGTATTTT.

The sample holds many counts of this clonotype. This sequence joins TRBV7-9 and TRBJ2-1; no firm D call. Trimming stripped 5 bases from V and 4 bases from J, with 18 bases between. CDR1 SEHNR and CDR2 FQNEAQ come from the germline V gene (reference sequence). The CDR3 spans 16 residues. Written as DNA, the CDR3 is TGTGCCAGCAGCCCCAAAGGGAACGGATTTTACAATGAGCAGTTCTTC. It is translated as CASSPKGNGFYNEQFF.